Shown below are 27 T cell receptor beta chains from a single sample sequenced in a study of OX40 agonist ivuxolimab in advanced cancers. Libraries were made using the immunoSEQ multiplex PCR assay. TCRdb provides this immuneACCESS table in a form limited to in-frame rearrangements. Some clones are lacking; in checked studies, under half of them reflect an unresolved V gene, and why the rest are absent is not known. The sample table records 70,000 to 75,000 clones; roughly four fifths of these occur just once. Approximately 5% of the sample is held by the ten biggest clonotypes. This sample comprised CD4+ or CD8+ T cells sorted from blood, obtained in a trial of the OX40 agonist ivuxolimab. The receptors shown here come from an adult with an advanced solid tumor such as melanoma, head and neck, liver or kidney cancer.

This rearrangement joins TRBV6-5 to TRBJ1-2; perhaps TRBD1 as D (5 bases). Trimming shortened V by 5 bases and J by 7 bases, and 14 bases separated the two germline ends. The CDR3 has 13 amino acids. Germline-derived CDR1 and CDR2 are MNHEY and SVGAGI. DNA of the CDR3: TGTGCCAGCAGTCCCGGGACGACGGGTGGCTACACCTTC. Translated, it gives CASSPGTTGGYTF.

This clone has only one observation. The chain couples TRBV4-1 to TRBJ2-3; the match to TRBD2 covers 11 bases. The junction had 10 bases not matched to a gene; V was cut back by 5 bases and J by 3 bases. This CDR3 has 17 residues. CDR1 is MGHRA and CDR2 is YSYEKL in the germline V gene. The CDR3 DNA is TGCGCCAGCAGCAGAGGCCCTCTAGCGGGGGGTACAGATACGCAGTATTTT. Its protein product is CASSRGPLAGGTDTQYF.

V usage is TRBV19 and J usage is TRBJ2-3; D is possibly TRBD2 (6 bases). Germline CDR1 LNHDA, CDR2 SQIVND (reference sequence). The CDR3 is 17 residues long. V was trimmed by 3 bases and J by 0 bases, leaving 16 bases between them. CDR3 nucleotide sequence: TGTGCCAGTAGTATCTCCAGGGCGGGATTTAGCACAGATACGCAGTATTTT. It codes for CASSISRAGFSTDTQYF.

The chain joins TRBV19 to TRBJ1-1, with no clear D. The CDR3 sequence is 14 residues long. The germline CDR1 and CDR2 sequences are LNHDA and SQIVND (reference sequence). V was shortened by 2 bases and J by 5 bases, with 12 bases between the two germline ends. The DNA for the CDR3 is TGTGCCAGTAGTATAAGTTGGCAGAGGACTGAAGCTTTCTTT. The encoded protein is CASSISWQRTEAFF. The variable domain in full, with the rest retrieved from reference TRBV19 and TRBJ1-1, is DGGITQSPKYLFRKEGQNVTLSCEQNLNHDAMYWYRQDPGQGLRLIYYSQIVNDFQKGDIAEGYSVSREKKESFPLTVTSAQKNPTAFYLCASSISWQRTEAFFGQGTRLTVV.

V is TRBV7-8 and J is TRBJ1-4; D gene unclear. The germline gives CDR1 SGHVS, CDR2 FQNEAQ. The CDR3 is 17 amino acids. V was cut by 5 bases and J by 8 bases, with 24 bases left in between. The CDR3 loop reads CASSLTARPDDVEKLFF. The CDR3 DNA reads TGTGCCAGCAGCCTGACGGCCCGACCCGACGACGTCGAAAAACTGTTTTTT.

The V gene is TRBV6-1, the J gene TRBJ1-5; D is perhaps TRBD1 (5 bases). The CDR3 totals 15 residues. Germline lookup yields CDR1 MNHNS and CDR2 SASEGT. Between the trimmed V and J ends, which lost 4 bases and 3 bases, there was a span of 13 bases. DNA of the CDR3: TGTGCCAGCAGTGCAAGGGGCGGACTCAATCAGCCCCAGCATTTT. The encoded protein is CASSARGGLNQPQHF.

This chain joins TRBV25-1 and TRBJ1-6; D remains unclear. The length of the CDR3 is 11 residues. The V end lost 5 bases, the J end lost 7 bases, and 3 bases lay between the germline ends. The V gene's germline CDR1 is MGHDK and CDR2 SYGVNS. The CDR3 coding sequence is TGTGCCAGCAGTCGGAATTCACCCCTCCACTTT. This sequence encodes CASSRNSPLHF.

The genes are TRBV6-6 and TRBJ1-2; TRBD1 aligns across 8 bases. Germline CDR1 is MNHNY and CDR2 is SVGAGI (reference sequence). Germline trimming cut 8 bases from V and 6 bases from J; bases unmatched to any gene: 14. The CDR3 runs to 15 residues. CDR3 residues: CASAKGRGPFHGYTF. DNA of the CDR3: TGTGCCAGCGCGAAGGGCAGGGGGCCCTTTCATGGCTACACCTTC.

The chain links TRBV28 to TRBJ1-2, with 7 bases matching TRBD1. This CDR3 comprises 14 residues. Trimming at V came to 5 bases and at J to 3 bases, leaving 6 bases not matched to a gene. Germline CDR1 and CDR2: MDHEN and SYDVKM. CDR3 sequence reads: CASSRGGIYYGYTF. The CDR3 DNA is TGTGCCAGCAGTCGAGGGGGCATTTACTATGGCTACACCTTC.

This clone showed up just a few times. The chain is built from TRBV2 and TRBJ1-5, with D maybe TRBD1 (5 bases). Germline values: CDR1 SNHLY, CDR2 FYNNEI. V was pared by 4 bases and J by 1 base, with 5 bases between. There are 13 residues in the CDR3. CDR3 nucleotide sequence: TGTGCCAGCAGTGGGGACAGCAATCAGCCCCAGCATTTT. It specifies CASSGDSNQPQHF.

The chain couples TRBV5-6 to TRBJ2-1; D perhaps matches TRBD1 (5 bases). The length of the CDR3 is 14 residues. V was cut by 0 bases and J by 7 bases, with 11 bases left in between. Germline V lookup: CDR1 SGHDT, CDR2 YYEEEE. The CDR3, as DNA: TGTGCCAGCAGCTTGGGGGGCGGCGATAATGAGCAGTTCTTC. Protein product: CASSLGGGDNEQFF.

This clone was recorded only once. This chain uses TRBV6-6 with TRBJ2-3; D not resolved. V was shortened by 0 bases and J by 2 bases, with 6 bases between the two germline ends. Germline V gene data show CDR1 as MNHNY and CDR2 as SVGAGI (reference sequence). The CDR3 is 14 amino acids. The CDR3, as DNA: TGTGCCAGCAGTTACTCGACCTTCACAGATACGCAGTATTTT. It yields the protein CASSYSTFTDTQYF.

The chain joins TRBV28 to TRBJ2-2, with D possibly being TRBD2 (6 bases). Trimming left V 7 bases short and J 12 bases short, with 21 bases between. The germline V gene encodes CDR1 MDHEN and CDR2 SYDVKM. The length of the CDR3 is 14 residues. CDR3 DNA: TGTGCCAGCACCCTGGGGACTCTCGGGTTACAGCTGTTTTTT. Protein product: CASTLGTLGLQLFF.

V usage is TRBV6-1 and J usage is TRBJ2-4, with TRBD2 identical over 7 bases. Trimming at V came to 1 base and at J to 8 bases, leaving 8 bases not matched to a gene. CDR3 size: 15 residues. Germline V CDR1 and CDR2: MNHNS, SASEGT. CDR3 DNA sequence: TGTGCCAGCAGTGAAGATCTAGCGGTAGGGGACATTCAGTACTTC. Translation gives CASSEDLAVGDIQYF.

This sequence joins TRBV4-3 and TRBJ2-3, with TRBD2 matching over 7 bases. V shed 1 base, J shed 3 bases, and the junction held 10 bases outside the gene matches. CDR1 and CDR2 from the germline V gene are LGHNA and YSLEER. This CDR3 is built from 17 residues. CDR3 sequence reads: CASSQGPAGGGTDTQYF. The CDR3 region has the DNA TGCGCCAGCAGCCAAGGACCCGCGGGCGGGGGTACAGATACGCAGTATTTT.

The genes are TRBV7-8 and TRBJ2-7; D gene ambiguous. This CDR3 is built from 11 residues. The germline V gene encodes CDR1 SGHVS and CDR2 FQNEAQ. V was cut by 5 bases and J by 3 bases, with 5 bases left in between. CDR3 DNA sequence: TGTGCCAGCAGCCTCCTCTACGAGCAGTACTTC. This translates into CASSLLYEQYF.

The chain links TRBV11-2 to TRBJ2-3; 9 bases are shared with TRBD2. The length of the CDR3 is 14 residues. After removal of 7 bases from V and 7 bases from J, the junction contained 9 bases not matched to a gene. Germline lookup yields CDR1 SGHAT and CDR2 FQNNGV. The CDR3 DNA is TGTGCCAGCACTCCGAGGGCGGGAGGGAATACGCAGTATTTT. This encodes CASTPRAGGNTQYF.

The chain combines TRBV5-1 with TRBJ2-7, with 8 bases matching TRBD2. V was pared by 0 bases and J by 5 bases, with 4 bases of the junction left unmatched. Germline V gene sequence: CDR1 SGHRS, CDR2 YFSETQ. The CDR3 is 14 residues long. The CDR3 here is CASSLELAVDEQYF. For the CDR3, the DNA is TGCGCCAGCAGCTTGGAACTAGCGGTGGACGAGCAGTACTTC.

This clone was picked up a small number of times. V is TRBV11-3 and J is TRBJ2-3, with D possibly matching TRBD2 (5 bases). The ends were cut back, 1 base at V and 3 bases at J, with 8 bases in the middle. From germline, CDR1 is SGHNT and CDR2 YENEEA. This CDR3 is 14 amino acids long. The CDR3, as DNA: TGTGCCAGCAGCTTAGCGGGAAGTACAGATACGCAGTATTTT. The encoded protein is CASSLAGSTDTQYF.

This clone has a handful of counts. V and J are TRBV29-1 and TRBJ1-2; 11 bases align to TRBD1. Per germline, CDR1 SQVTM and CDR2 ANQGSEA. V lost 4 bases to trimming and J lost 5 bases; unmatched junction nucleotides: 9. This CDR3 has 15 amino acids. The CDR3 reads CSVGGTGGPVYGYTF. The CDR3 bases are TGCAGCGTTGGGGGGACAGGGGGTCCGGTTTATGGCTACACCTTC.

The J gene is TRBJ1-5, the V gene TRBV6-5; tentative D call: TRBD1 (6 bases). CDR1 and CDR2 from the germline V gene are MNHEY and SVGAGI. V was shortened by 6 bases and J by 9 bases, with 15 bases between the two germline ends. The CDR3 contains 13 residues. CDR3 in amino acids: CASRQGITGPQHF. The CDR3 DNA reads as TGTGCCAGCAGACAGGGCATTACGGGGCCCCAGCATTTT.

The CDR3 here is CASSPPITDTQYF. The CDR3 nucleotides read TGTGCCAGCTCACCACCGATTACAGATACGCAGTATTTT. The chain couples TRBV18 to TRBJ2-3; D is ambiguous. Germline V gene data show CDR1 as KGHSH and CDR2 as LQKENI. CDR3 size: 13 residues. Trimming removed 0 bases at V and 3 bases at J, with 4 bases between.

The rearrangement joins TRBV9 to TRBJ2-7; a weak D match, TRBD2 (6 bases). Germline V gene data show CDR1 as SGDLS and CDR2 as YYNGEE. The CDR3 is 15 residues long. V was trimmed by 0 bases and J by 2 bases, leaving 12 bases between them. CDR3 protein: CASSVDWAGTYEQYF. The CDR3 coding sequence is TGTGCCAGCAGCGTAGACTGGGCGGGGACCTACGAGCAGTACTTC.

V usage is TRBV6-1 and J usage is TRBJ2-3, with D unresolved. The germline gives CDR1 MNHNS, CDR2 SASEGT. V dropped 0 bases and J dropped 1 base, with 20 bases sitting between them. The CDR3 covers 19 residues. The CDR3 sequence is CASSEASGRLRVGTDTQYF. The DNA of the CDR3 is TGTGCCAGCAGTGAAGCGTCAGGACGGCTGCGTGTTGGCACAGATACGCAGTATTTT.

The chain employs TRBV10-1 and TRBJ2-5; 11 bases fit TRBD1. CDR3 length equals 16 residues. CDR1 and CDR2 (germline): WNHNN, SYGVQD (reference sequence). Losses at the gene ends were 10 bases for V and 2 bases for J; bases not matched to a gene: 12. CDR3 residues: CATPIRDRGKQETQYF. The CDR3 nucleotides are TGCGCCACCCCTATCCGGGACAGGGGGAAACAAGAGACCCAGTACTTC.

The V call is TRBV5-6, the J call TRBJ2-3, with 8 bases aligning to TRBD2. CDR3 length: 14 amino acids. V lost 1 base, J lost 8 bases, and 6 bases stayed unmatched. CDR1 is SGHDT and CDR2 is YYEEEE in the germline V gene. CDR3 protein: CASSLSGGPPTQYF. CDR3 bases: TGTGCCAGCAGCTTGTCGGGGGGGCCTCCTACGCAGTATTTT.

This clone was detected only once. The CDR3 reads CASRASGTDNSPLHF. The CDR3 nucleotides read TGTGCCAGCAGGGCCTCGGGGACAGATAATTCACCCCTCCACTTT. The gene calls are TRBV28 and TRBJ1-6, with 7 bases fitting TRBD1. J was trimmed by 5 bases and V by 6 bases; bases with no gene match: 7. Germline V gives CDR1 MDHEN, CDR2 SYDVKM. This CDR3 comprises 15 residues.